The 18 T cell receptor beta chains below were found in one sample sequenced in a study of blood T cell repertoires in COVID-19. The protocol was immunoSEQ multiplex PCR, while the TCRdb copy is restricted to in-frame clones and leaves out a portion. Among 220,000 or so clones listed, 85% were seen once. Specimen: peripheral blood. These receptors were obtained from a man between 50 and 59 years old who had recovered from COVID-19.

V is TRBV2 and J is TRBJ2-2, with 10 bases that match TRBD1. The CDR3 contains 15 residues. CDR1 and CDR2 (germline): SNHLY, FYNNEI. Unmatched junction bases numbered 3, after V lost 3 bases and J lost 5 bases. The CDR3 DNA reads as TGTGCCAGCAGTGACCGACAGGGGGCAACCGGGGAGCTGTTTTTT. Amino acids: CASSDRQGATGELFF.

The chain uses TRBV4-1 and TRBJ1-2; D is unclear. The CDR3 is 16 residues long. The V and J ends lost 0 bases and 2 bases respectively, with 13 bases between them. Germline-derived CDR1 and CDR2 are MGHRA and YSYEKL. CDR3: CASSQDITFPNYGYTF. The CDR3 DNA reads TGCGCCAGCAGCCAAGATATTACATTCCCCAACTATGGCTACACCTTC.

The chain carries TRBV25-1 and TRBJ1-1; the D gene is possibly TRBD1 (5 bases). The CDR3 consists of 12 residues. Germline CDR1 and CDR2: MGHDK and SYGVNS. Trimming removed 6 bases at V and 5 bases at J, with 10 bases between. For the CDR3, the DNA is TGTGCCAGCAGCGGGGGGGGGACTGAAGCTTTCTTT. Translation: CASSGGGTEAFF.

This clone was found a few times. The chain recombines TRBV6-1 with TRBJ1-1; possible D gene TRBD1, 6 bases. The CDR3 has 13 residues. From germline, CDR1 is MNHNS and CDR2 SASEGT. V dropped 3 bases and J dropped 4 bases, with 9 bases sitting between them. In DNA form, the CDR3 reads TGTGCCAGCAGTGACGGGGGGCGCACTGAAGCTTTCTTT. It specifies CASSDGGRTEAFF.

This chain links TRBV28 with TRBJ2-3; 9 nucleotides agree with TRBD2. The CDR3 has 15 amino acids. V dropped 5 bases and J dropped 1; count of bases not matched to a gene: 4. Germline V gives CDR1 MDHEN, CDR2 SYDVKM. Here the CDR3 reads CASSPQREGTDTQYF. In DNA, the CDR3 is TGTGCCAGCAGTCCACAGCGGGAGGGCACAGATACGCAGTATTTT.

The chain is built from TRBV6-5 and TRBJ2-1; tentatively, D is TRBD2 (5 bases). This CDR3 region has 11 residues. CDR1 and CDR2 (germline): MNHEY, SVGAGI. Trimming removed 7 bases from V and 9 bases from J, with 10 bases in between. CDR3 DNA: TGTGCCAGCAAGTCGGGAAGTGAGCAGTTCTTC. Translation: CASKSGSEQFF.

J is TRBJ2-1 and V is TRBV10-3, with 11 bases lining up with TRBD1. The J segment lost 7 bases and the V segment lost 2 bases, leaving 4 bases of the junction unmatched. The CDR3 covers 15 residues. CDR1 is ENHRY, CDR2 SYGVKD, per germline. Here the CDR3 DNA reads TGTGCCATCAGTGAGGGTGGGACAGGGGGGAATGAGCAGTTCTTC. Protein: CAISEGGTGGNEQFF.

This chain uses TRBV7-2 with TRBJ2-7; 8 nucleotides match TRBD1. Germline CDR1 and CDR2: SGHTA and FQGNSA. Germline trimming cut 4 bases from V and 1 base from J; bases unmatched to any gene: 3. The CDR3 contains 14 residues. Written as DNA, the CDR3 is TGTGCCAGCAGCTACTGGGACAGGTCCTACGAGCAGTACTTC. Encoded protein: CASSYWDRSYEQYF.

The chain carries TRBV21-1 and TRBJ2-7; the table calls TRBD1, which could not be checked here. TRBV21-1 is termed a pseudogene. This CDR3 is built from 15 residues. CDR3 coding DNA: TGTGCCAGCAGCAAAAGGGCGGGCAGGGGCCACGAGCAGTACTTC. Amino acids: CASSKRAGRGHEQYF.

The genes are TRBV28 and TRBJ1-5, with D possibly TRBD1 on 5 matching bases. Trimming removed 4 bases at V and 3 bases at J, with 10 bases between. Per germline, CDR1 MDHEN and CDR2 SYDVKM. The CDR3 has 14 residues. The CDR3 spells CASSWIRANQPQHF. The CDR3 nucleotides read TGTGCCAGCAGTTGGATCAGGGCCAATCAGCCCCAGCATTTT.

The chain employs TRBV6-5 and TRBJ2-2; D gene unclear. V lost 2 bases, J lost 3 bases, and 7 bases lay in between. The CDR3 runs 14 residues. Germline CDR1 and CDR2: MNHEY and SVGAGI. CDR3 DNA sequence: TGTGCCAGCAGTTACGTCCGGGACACCGGGGAGCTGTTTTTT. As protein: CASSYVRDTGELFF.

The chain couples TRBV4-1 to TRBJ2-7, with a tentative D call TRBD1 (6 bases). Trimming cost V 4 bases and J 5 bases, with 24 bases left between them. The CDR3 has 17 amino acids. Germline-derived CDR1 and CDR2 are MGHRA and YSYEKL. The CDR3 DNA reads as TGCGCCAGCAGCCGAACCGGGACAACTAGGTTCCTGGACGAGCAGTACTTC. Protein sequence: CASSRTGTTRFLDEQYF.

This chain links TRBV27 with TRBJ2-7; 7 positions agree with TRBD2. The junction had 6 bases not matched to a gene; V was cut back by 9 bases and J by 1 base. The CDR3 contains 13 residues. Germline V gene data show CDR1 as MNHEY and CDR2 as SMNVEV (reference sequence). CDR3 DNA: TGTGCCAGTGCGCTAGCGGAATCCTACGAGCAGTACTTC. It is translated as CASALAESYEQYF.

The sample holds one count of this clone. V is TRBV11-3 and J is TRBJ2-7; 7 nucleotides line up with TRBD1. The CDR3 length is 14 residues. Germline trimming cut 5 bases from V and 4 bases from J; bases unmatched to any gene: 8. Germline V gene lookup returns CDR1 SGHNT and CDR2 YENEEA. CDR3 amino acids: CASSPTGTEYEQYF. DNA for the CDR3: TGTGCCAGCAGCCCCACCGGGACAGAGTACGAGCAGTACTTC.

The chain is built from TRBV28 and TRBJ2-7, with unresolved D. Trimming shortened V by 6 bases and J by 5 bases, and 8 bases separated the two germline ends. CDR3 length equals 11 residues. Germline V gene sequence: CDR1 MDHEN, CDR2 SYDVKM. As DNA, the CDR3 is TGTGCCAGCAGGGTTACGGACGAGCAGTACTTC. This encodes CASRVTDEQYF. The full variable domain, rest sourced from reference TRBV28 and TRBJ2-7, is DVKVTQSSRYLVKRTGEKVFLECVQDMDHENMFWYRQDPGLGLRLIYFSYDVKMKEKGDIPEGYSVSREKKERFSLILESASTNQTSMYLCASRVTDEQYFGPGTRLTVT.

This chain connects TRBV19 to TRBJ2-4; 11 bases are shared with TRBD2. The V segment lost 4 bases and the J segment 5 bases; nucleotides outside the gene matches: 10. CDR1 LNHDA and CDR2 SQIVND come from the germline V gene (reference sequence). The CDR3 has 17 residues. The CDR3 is CASSKVAGGPGQNIQYF. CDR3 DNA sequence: TGTGCCAGTAGTAAAGTAGCGGGAGGGCCGGGCCAAAACATTCAGTACTTC.

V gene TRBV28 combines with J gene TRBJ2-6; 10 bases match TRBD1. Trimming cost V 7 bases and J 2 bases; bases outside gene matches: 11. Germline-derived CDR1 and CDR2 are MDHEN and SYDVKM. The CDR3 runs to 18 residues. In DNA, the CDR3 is TGTGCCAGCACCCCACGAGGACAGGGGGGACCTGGGGCCAACGTCCTGACTTTC. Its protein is CASTPRGQGGPGANVLTF.

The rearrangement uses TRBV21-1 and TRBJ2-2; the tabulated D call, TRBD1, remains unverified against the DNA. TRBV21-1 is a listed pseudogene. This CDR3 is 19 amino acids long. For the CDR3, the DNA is TGTGCCAGCAGCAAAGAAACTTCAGGGGTTGGGACGAACACCGGGGAGCTGTTTTTT. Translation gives CASSKETSGVGTNTGELFF.